The text below deals with one T cell receptor beta chain. Assignment of participants to cohorts was predicated upon participant-reported clinical history. Measured with immunoSEQ multiplex PCR; TCRdb has only the in-frame clones, and not every one. This table holds fewer than 500,000 clones, roughly 85% found once. Germline V lookup: CDR1 ENHRY, CDR2 SYGVKD. This CDR3 has 15 residues. Trimming stripped 0 bases from V and 7 bases from J, with 10 bases between. This sample is part of a study of blood T cell repertoires in COVID-19. Study details: Sample material is recorded as cDNA or gDNA derived from T cells, B-cell-depleted T cells, or PBMCs.

The rearrangement links TRBV10-3 to TRBJ1-6; D uncertain. Source material: PBMCs or T cells enriched from blood (not recorded which). This sequence originates from a woman aged 18-35 years with acute COVID-19. The CDR3 coding sequence is TGTGCCATCAGTGAGTCGATAGGAGAGAATTCACCCCTCCACTTT. This translates into CAISESIGENSPLHF.